A selection of T cell receptor beta chains follows, all from one sample in a study of human T cells and chemical hapten exposure. TCRdb passed the RACE reads through MiXCR, listing each CDR3 protein once. The table shows under 450,000 distinct CDR3 sequences, with more than 4.5% occurring only once. The sequencing here drew on whole blood, taken in connection with sensitization to the hapten diphenylcyclopropenone (DPC). The receptors were sampled from a woman between 50 and 59 years old with alopecia areata. Some clones in this sample may be carry-over from other donors' samples. CDR3s include the opening cysteine and the closing phenylalanine or tryptophan. The D gene is left open where the match is weak. Size values are once, few and many counts, or a class for expanded clones, and some rows have none.

V gene: TRBV12-3/TRBV12-4; D gene: TRBD1; J gene: TRBJ2-7; clone size: once; CDR3 protein: CASSSTGAKYF; CDR3 DNA: TGTGCCAGCAGTTCTACAGGGGCCAAGTACTTC
V gene: TRBV20-1; D gene: TRBD2; J gene: TRBJ2-5; clone size: many; CDR3 protein: CSASLAGGSPQETQYF; CDR3 DNA: TGCAGTGCTAGCCTAGCGGGAGGGTCACCCCAAGAGACCCAGTACTTC
V gene: TRBV4-3; D gene: TRBD2; J gene: TRBJ2-6; clone size: .; CDR3 protein: CASSQVSAGIAGVGANVLTF; CDR3 DNA: TGCGCCAGCAGCCAAGTCTCCGCGGGGATAGCGGGAGTCGGGGCCAACGTCCTGACTTTC
V gene: TRBV30; D gene: TRBD2; J gene: TRBJ2-5; clone size: .; CDR3 protein: CAWSRLAAGTQYF; CDR3 DNA: TGTGCCTGGAGTAGGCTAGCGGCTGGGACCCAGTACTTC
V gene: TRBV9; D gene: .; J gene: TRBJ1-3; clone size: few; CDR3 protein: CASSVGGGSGNTIYF; CDR3 DNA: TGTGCCAGCAGCGTCGGAGGGGGCTCTGGAAACACCATATATTTT
V gene: TRBV4-1; D gene: .; J gene: TRBJ2-7; clone size: many; CDR3 protein: CASSKGYEQYF; CDR3 DNA: TGCGCCAGCAGTAAAGGGTACGAGCAGTACTTC
V gene: TRBV7-2; D gene: TRBD1; J gene: TRBJ2-5; clone size: .; CDR3 protein: CASSSGQLGTQYF; CDR3 DNA: TGTGCCAGCAGCTCGGGACAGCTGGGGACCCAGTACTTC
V gene: TRBV19; D gene: .; J gene: TRBJ2-6; clone size: .; CDR3 protein: CASSSFTSGANVLTF; CDR3 DNA: TGTGCCAGTAGCTCCTTTACCTCTGGGGCCAACGTCCTGACTTTC
V gene: TRBV29-1; D gene: TRBD1; J gene: TRBJ2-3; clone size: many; CDR3 protein: CSVGRPGTGGLRADTQYF; CDR3 DNA: TGCAGCGTTGGAAGGCCCGGGACAGGGGGGCTTAGGGCAGATACGCAGTATTTT
V gene: TRBV12-3/TRBV12-4; D gene: .; J gene: TRBJ2-7; clone size: few; CDR3 protein: CASSLSGALYEQYF; CDR3 DNA: TGTGCCAGCAGTTTATCAGGGGCCCTCTACGAGCAGTACTTC
V gene: TRBV12-5; D gene: .; J gene: TRBJ1-2; clone size: many; CDR3 protein: CASALGAQGYTF; CDR3 DNA: TGTGCTAGTGCCCTGGGGGCGCAGGGCTACACCTTC
V gene: TRBV10-3; D gene: TRBD1; J gene: TRBJ1-1; clone size: .; CDR3 protein: CAISKIQGLTERNTEAFF; CDR3 DNA: TGTGCCATCAGTAAGATACAGGGGTTGACCGAGAGGAACACTGAAGCTTTCTTT
V gene: TRBV5-1; D gene: .; J gene: TRBJ2-7; clone size: many; CDR3 protein: CASSFGQPRGEQYF; CDR3 DNA: TGCGCCAGCAGCTTTGGACAGCCTAGGGGCGAGCAGTACTTC
V gene: TRBV7-8; D gene: .; J gene: TRBJ1-4; clone size: many; CDR3 protein: CASSLKTWDEKLFF; CDR3 DNA: TGTGCCAGCAGCCTAAAGACGTGGGATGAAAAACTGTTTTTT
V gene: TRBV6-1; D gene: .; J gene: TRBJ1-3; clone size: .; CDR3 protein: CASSETAGSGNTIYF; CDR3 DNA: TGTGCCAGCAGTGAAACGGCGGGCTCTGGAAACACCATATATTTT
V gene: TRBV10-3; D gene: .; J gene: TRBJ2-7; clone size: few; CDR3 protein: CAISGDYYEQYF; CDR3 DNA: TGTGCCATCAGCGGAGACTACTACGAGCAGTACTTC
V gene: TRBV20-1; D gene: .; J gene: TRBJ1-2; clone size: .; CDR3 protein: CSARDQGRDNYGYTF; CDR3 DNA: TGCAGTGCTAGAGATCAAGGCAGGGATAACTATGGCTACACCTTC
V gene: TRBV20-1; D gene: .; J gene: TRBJ2-7; clone size: many; CDR3 protein: CSARDLTGTYEQYF; CDR3 DNA: TGCAGTGCTAGAGATTTGACAGGTACCTACGAGCAGTACTTC
V gene: TRBV18; D gene: TRBD2; J gene: TRBJ2-1; clone size: many; CDR3 protein: CASSPDSGSSYNEQFF; CDR3 DNA: TGTGCCAGCTCACCCGATAGCGGGAGCTCCTACAATGAGCAGTTCTTC
V gene: TRBV20-1; D gene: .; J gene: TRBJ2-7; clone size: .; CDR3 protein: CSALQGIEQYF; CDR3 DNA: TGCAGTGCCCTACAGGGAATCGAGCAGTACTTC
V gene: TRBV4-1; D gene: .; J gene: TRBJ2-7; clone size: many; CDR3 protein: CASSRPGTERRYF; CDR3 DNA: TGCGCCAGCAGCCGCCCAGGGACCGAACGACGGTACTTC
V gene: TRBV19; D gene: TRBD1; J gene: TRBJ1-2; clone size: .; CDR3 protein: CASSRPGTGNGYTF; CDR3 DNA: TGTGCCAGTAGTAGGCCCGGGACAGGAAATGGCTACACCTTC
V gene: TRBV2; D gene: .; J gene: TRBJ2-7; clone size: many; CDR3 protein: CASSAGRQAYEQYF; CDR3 DNA: TGTGCCAGCAGTGCGGGGAGACAAGCCTACGAGCAGTACTTC
V gene: TRBV5-4; D gene: .; J gene: TRBJ1-6; clone size: .; CDR3 protein: CASGTDENYNSPLHF; CDR3 DNA: TGTGCCAGCGGGACTGACGAGAACTATAATTCACCCCTCCACTTT
V gene: TRBV20-1; D gene: .; J gene: TRBJ1-2; clone size: many; CDR3 protein: CSARSPLDTDTPF; CDR3 DNA: TGCAGTGCTAGATCCCCACTGGACACGGATACTCCCTTC